The sequence of this TCR beta chain was determined in a study of blood T cell repertoires in COVID-19. Study-level background: Nucleic acid was either cDNA or gDNA, and it came from T cells, B-cell-depleted T cells, or PBMCs.

Authors' analysis steps: Amplification of reference gene primers was used by the study to estimate nucleated cell counts. Repertoires were generated with immunoSEQ multiplex PCR, while TCRdb's copy carries only in-frame clones and drops some. From that table come the V and J calls and clone size; the DNA was used to work out D and trimming. The sample includes more than 150,000 clones, about 80% of them seen just once. V lost 6 bases, J lost 1 base, and 10 bases lay in between. The length of the CDR3 is 14 residues. Germline CDR1 is SNHLY and CDR2 is FYNNEI. This clonotype was sampled from a man aged 55 to 70 with acute or convalescent COVID-19. The chain recombines TRBV2 with TRBJ1-3; D is undetermined. The sample comprised peripheral blood. CDR3 sequence reads: CASSNQVSGNTIYF. The CDR3 DNA reads as TGTGCCAGCAGCAACCAGGTTTCTGGAAACACCATATATTTT.